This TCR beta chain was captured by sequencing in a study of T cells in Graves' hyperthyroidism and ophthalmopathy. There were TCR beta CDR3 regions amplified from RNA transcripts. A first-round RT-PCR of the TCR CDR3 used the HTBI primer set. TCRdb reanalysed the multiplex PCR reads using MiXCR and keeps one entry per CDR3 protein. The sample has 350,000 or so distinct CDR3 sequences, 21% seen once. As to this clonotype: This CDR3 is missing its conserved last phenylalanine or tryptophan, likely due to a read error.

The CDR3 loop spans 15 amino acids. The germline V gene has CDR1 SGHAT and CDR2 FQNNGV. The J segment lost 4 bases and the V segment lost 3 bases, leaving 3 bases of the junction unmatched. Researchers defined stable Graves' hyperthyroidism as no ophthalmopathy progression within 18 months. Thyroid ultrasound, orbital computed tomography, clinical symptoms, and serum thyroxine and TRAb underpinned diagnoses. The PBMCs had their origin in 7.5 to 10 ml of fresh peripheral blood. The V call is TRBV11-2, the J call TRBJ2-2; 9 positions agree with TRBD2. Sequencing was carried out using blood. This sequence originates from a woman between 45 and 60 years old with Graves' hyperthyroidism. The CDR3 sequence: CASSLQRGVTGELFS. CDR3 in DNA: TGTGCCAGCAGCTTGCAGCGGGGGGTCACCGGGGAGCTGTTTTCT.